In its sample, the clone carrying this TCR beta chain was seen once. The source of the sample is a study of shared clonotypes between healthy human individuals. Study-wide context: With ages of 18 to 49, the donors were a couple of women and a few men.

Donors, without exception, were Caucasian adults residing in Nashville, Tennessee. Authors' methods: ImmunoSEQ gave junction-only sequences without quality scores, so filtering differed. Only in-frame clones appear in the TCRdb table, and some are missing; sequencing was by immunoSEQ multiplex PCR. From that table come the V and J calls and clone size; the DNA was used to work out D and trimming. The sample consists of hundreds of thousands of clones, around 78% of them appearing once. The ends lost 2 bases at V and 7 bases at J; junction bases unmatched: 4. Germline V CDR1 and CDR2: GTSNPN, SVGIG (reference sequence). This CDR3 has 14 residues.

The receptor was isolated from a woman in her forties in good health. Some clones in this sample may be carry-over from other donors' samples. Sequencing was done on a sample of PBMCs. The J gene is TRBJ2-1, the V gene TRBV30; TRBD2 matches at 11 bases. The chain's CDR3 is CAWSRTSGLNEQFF. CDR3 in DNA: TGTGCCTGGAGTAGGACTAGCGGGTTAAATGAGCAGTTCTTC.